A selection of T cell receptor beta chains follows, all from one sample in a study of OX40 agonist ivuxolimab in advanced cancers. Method: immunoSEQ multiplex PCR; TCRdb's copy keeps in-frame clones and lacks some. Of 40,000 to 60,000 clones in the sample, 80% to 85% were seen once. This material consisted of CD4+ or CD8+ T cells sorted from blood, taken in a trial of the OX40 agonist ivuxolimab. These receptors all come from an adult with an advanced solid tumor such as melanoma, head and neck, liver or kidney cancer. The CDR3 runs from the conserved cysteine through the conserved F or W. Each record gives: J gene, V gene, CDR3 protein.

TRBJ2-5 | TRBV7-6 | CASRFTQPRPSYQETQYF
TRBJ1-1 | TRBV6-1 | CASSATGGTEAFF
TRBJ1-3 | TRBV2 | CASSPYGGVRSGNTIYF
TRBJ2-3 | TRBV9 | CASSVAGLAGSDTQYF
TRBJ1-3 | TRBV7-2 | CASRPQGNSGNTIYF
TRBJ2-7 | TRBV5-6 | CASSRPTFSSYEQYF
TRBJ1-4 | TRBV7-2 | CASSSGGANEKLFF
TRBJ2-7 | TRBV2 | CASSNSYEQYF
TRBJ1-1 | TRBV5-5 | CASGPRVRTEAFF
TRBJ2-1 | TRBV6-6 | CASSYDGDNEQFF
TRBJ1-1 | TRBV2 | CASSLEGAKNTEAFF
TRBJ2-1 | TRBV6-1 | CASSEGFGGVGSYNEQFF
TRBJ2-3 | TRBV7-2 | CASSLVGGRLTLGDTQYF
TRBJ2-7 | TRBV5-1 | CASSWSLAGGASYEQYF
TRBJ2-5 | TRBV7-6 | CASSLGQETQYF
TRBJ2-1 | TRBV5-1 | CASSLETGIGSREFF
TRBJ2-7 | TRBV5-8 | CASSLGRDRVLYEQYF
TRBJ2-2 | TRBV4-2 | CASSQGLAGGPGTGELFF
TRBJ1-2 | TRBV29-1 | CSVTGNYGYTF
TRBJ2-2 | TRBV11-1 | CASSLRGTGELFF
TRBJ2-7 | TRBV2 | CASRADSAYEQYF
TRBJ1-4 | TRBV6-5 | CASSVTDANEKLFF
TRBJ1-1 | TRBV5-6 | CASSQLYPLRAGENTEAFF
TRBJ1-1 | TRBV5-8 | CASSLKGIGTDTEAFF
TRBJ2-3 | TRBV2 | CASSASVFDTQYF
TRBJ2-3 | TRBV27 | CASRGTGPQDTQYF
TRBJ2-7 | TRBV7-6 | CASSLAGIQGHEQYF
TRBJ1-2 | TRBV7-8 | CASSLVGGKGYTF
TRBJ2-1 | TRBV7-2 | CASSLAPGTRVSNEQFF
TRBJ1-2 | TRBV19 | CASSIGWSGKNYGYTF
TRBJ2-3 | TRBV6-4 | CASSEFQASQGGTQYF
TRBJ2-1 | TRBV6-1 | CASSEVYEQFF
TRBJ2-7 | TRBV5-1 | CASSLEGGGYEQYF
TRBJ1-4 | TRBV18 | CASSPNSGTAEKLFF
TRBJ2-3 | TRBV5-6 | CASSARDKATQYF
TRBJ2-1 | TRBV7-9 | CASSPPGAYAGNEQFF
TRBJ1-1 | TRBV18 | CASSLQGSRGTEAFF
TRBJ1-1 | TRBV6-1 | CASSRGTGVTEAFF
TRBJ2-2 | TRBV7-3 | CASSSTTNTGELFF
TRBJ1-1 | TRBV19 | CASSIRGRLNTEAFF
TRBJ2-7 | TRBV4-1 | CASSHERGGYYEQYF
TRBJ1-2 | TRBV9 | CASTKDRGGGYTF
TRBJ1-2 | TRBV6-1 | CASSTRGGYTF
TRBJ2-7 | TRBV18 | CASSPGRPSYEQYF
TRBJ1-6 | TRBV7-2 | CASSLGFTNSPLHF
TRBJ2-2 | TRBV6-5 | CASRGTMNTGELFF
TRBJ2-2 | TRBV16 | CASSQSSAGELFF
TRBJ1-2 | TRBV6-1 | CASSETGSVYGYTF
TRBJ1-4 | TRBV2 | CASHSTEKLFF
TRBJ1-4 | TRBV7-9 | CASSETGYAEKLFF
TRBJ1-1 | TRBV5-4 | CASSSRGGTEAFF
TRBJ2-7 | TRBV18 | CASSPLGSGTGSYEQYF
TRBJ1-5 | TRBV19 | CASSSGAGNQPQHF
TRBJ2-3 | TRBV10-3 | CAISEAGVTDTQYF
TRBJ2-4 | TRBV7-2 | CASSLARSSGEPLAKNIQYF
TRBJ2-1 | TRBV7-2 | CASAFIPGGDEQFF
TRBJ2-7 | TRBV6-1 | CASRGGGGNEQYF
TRBJ2-3 | TRBV7-8 | CASSRVSGGRGTDTQYF
TRBJ1-3 | TRBV4-2 | CASSQEPQGFGNTIYF